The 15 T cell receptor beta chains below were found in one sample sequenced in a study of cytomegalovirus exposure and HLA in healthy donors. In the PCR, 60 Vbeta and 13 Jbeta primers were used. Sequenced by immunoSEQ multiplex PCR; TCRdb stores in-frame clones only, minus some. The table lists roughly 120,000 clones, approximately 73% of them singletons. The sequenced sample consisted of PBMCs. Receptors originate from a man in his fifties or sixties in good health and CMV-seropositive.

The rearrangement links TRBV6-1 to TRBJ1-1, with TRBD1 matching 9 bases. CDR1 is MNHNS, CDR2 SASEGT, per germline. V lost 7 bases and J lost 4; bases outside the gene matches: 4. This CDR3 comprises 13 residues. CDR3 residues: CASKMTGGTEAFF. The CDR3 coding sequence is TGTGCCAGCAAGATGACAGGGGGCACTGAAGCTTTCTTT.

The CDR3 DNA sequence: TGTGCCAGCAGCACCACAGGGGATTATGGCTACACCTTC. This codes for CASSTTGDYGYTF. This chain links TRBV28 with TRBJ1-2, with 7 bases that match TRBD1. The CDR3 covers 13 residues. Germline lookup yields CDR1 MDHEN and CDR2 SYDVKM. V shed 6 bases and J 5 bases; nucleotides not matched to a gene: 6.

DNA for the CDR3: TGCGCCAGCATCGGCCACACCAGGCCCTACGAGCAGTACTTC. Protein product: CASIGHTRPYEQYF. V is TRBV23-1 and J is TRBJ2-7; D remains unclear. TRBV23-1 is reported as an ORF; its role is uncertain. Trimming shortened V by 7 bases and J by 2 bases, and 15 bases separated the two germline ends. The CDR3 sequence is 14 residues long.

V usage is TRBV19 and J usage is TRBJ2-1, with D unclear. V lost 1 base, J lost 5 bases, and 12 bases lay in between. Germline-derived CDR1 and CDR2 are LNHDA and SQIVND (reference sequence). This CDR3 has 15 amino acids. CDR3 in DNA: TGTGCCAGTAGTATAGGACCGCTAGAACACAATGAGCAGTTCTTC. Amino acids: CASSIGPLEHNEQFF.

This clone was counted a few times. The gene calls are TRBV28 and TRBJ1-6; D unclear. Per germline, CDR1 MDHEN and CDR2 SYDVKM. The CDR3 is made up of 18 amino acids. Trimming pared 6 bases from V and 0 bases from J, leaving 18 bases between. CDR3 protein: CASSNLQLASSYNSPLHF. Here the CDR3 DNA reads TGTGCCAGCAGCAACCTCCAACTCGCAAGCTCCTATAATTCACCCCTCCACTTT.

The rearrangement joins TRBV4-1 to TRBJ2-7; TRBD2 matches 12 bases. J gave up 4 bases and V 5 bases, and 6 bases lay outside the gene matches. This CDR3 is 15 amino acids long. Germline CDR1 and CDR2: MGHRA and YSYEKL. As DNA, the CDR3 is TGCGCCAGCAGCTATACTAGCGGGGGGACTTACGAGCAGTACTTC. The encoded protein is CASSYTSGGTYEQYF.

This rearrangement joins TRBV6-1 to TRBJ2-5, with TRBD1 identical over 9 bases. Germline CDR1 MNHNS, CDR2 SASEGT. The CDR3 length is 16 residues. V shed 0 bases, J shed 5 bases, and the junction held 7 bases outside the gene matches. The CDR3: CASSEAGQGTRETQYF. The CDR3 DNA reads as TGTGCCAGCAGTGAAGCGGGACAGGGAACTCGCGAGACCCAGTACTTC.

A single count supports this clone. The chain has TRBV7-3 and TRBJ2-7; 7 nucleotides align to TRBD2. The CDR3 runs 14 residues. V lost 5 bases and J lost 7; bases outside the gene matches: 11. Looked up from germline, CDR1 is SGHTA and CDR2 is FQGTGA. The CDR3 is CASSPHGRAGEQYF. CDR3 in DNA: TGTGCCAGCAGCCCGCATGGGAGGGCGGGAGAGCAGTACTTC. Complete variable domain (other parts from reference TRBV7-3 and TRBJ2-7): GAGVSQTPSNKVTEKGKYVELRCDPISGHTALYWYRQSLGQGPEFLIYFQGTGAADDSGLPNDRFFAVRPEGSVSTLKIQRTERGDSAVYLCASSPHGRAGEQYFGPGTRLTVT.

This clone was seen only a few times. The CDR3 spells CASSDDRGYEQYF. CDR3 DNA sequence: TGCGCCAGCAGTGACGACAGGGGTTACGAGCAGTACTTC. V is TRBV10-1 and J is TRBJ2-7, with 8 bases fitting TRBD1. The CDR3 spans 13 residues. Germline V gene lookup returns CDR1 WNHNN and CDR2 SYGVQD (reference sequence). The J segment lost 4 bases and the V segment lost 3 bases, leaving 2 bases of the junction unmatched.

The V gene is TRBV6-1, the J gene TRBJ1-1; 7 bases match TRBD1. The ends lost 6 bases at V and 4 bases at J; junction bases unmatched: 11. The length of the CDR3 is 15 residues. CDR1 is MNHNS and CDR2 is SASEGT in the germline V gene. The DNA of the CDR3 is TGTGCCAGCAGGAATACAGGGGATATAGGCACTGAAGCTTTCTTT. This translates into CASRNTGDIGTEAFF.

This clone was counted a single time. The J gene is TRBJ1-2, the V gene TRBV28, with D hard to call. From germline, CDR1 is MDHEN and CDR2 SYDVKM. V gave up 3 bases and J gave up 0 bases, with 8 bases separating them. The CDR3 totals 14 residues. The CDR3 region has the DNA TGTGCCAGCAGTTTGGGCCCCGCTAACTATGGCTACACCTTC. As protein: CASSLGPANYGYTF.

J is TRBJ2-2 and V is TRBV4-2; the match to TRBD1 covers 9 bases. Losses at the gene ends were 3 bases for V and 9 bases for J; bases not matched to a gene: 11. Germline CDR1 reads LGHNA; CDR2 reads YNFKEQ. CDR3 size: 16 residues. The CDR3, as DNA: TGTGCCAGCAGCCAGAACGCCGGGACAGGGTTCAGGGAGCTGTTTTTT. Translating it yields CASSQNAGTGFRELFF.

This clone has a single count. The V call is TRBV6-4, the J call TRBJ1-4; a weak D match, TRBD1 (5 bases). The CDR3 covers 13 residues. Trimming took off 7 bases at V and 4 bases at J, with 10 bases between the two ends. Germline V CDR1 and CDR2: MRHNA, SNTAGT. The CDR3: CASTRGVNEKLFF. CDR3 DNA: TGTGCCAGCACTCGGGGGGTTAATGAAAAACTGTTTTTT.

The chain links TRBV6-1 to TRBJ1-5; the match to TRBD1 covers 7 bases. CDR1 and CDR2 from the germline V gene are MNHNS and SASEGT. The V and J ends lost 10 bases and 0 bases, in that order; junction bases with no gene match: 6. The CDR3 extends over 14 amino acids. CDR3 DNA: TGTGCCACTAAGACAGGGTATAGCAATCAGCCCCAGCATTTT. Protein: CATKTGYSNQPQHF.

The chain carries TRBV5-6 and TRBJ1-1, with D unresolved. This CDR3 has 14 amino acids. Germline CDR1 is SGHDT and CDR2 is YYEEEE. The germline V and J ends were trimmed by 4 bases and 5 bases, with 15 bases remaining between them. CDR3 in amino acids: CASSGTAGRTEAFF. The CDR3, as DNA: TGTGCCAGCAGCGGTACAGCGGGGAGAACTGAAGCTTTCTTT.